Presented here are 18 T cell receptor beta chains from one specimen sequenced in a study of cytomegalovirus exposure and HLA in healthy donors. The PCR made use of 60 Vbeta and 13 Jbeta primers. Method: immunoSEQ multiplex PCR; TCRdb's copy keeps in-frame clones and lacks some. The sample holds under 200,000 clones, around 80% seen once. The sample consisted of PBMCs. These receptors were obtained from a male donor in good health and CMV-seropositive.

The V call is TRBV27, the J call TRBJ1-5; 7 bases are a match to TRBD1. The CDR3 sequence is 16 residues long. The V segment lost 0 bases and the J segment 2 bases; nucleotides outside the gene matches: 4. Germline CDR1 is MNHEY and CDR2 is SMNVEV (reference sequence). CDR3 amino acids: CASSLSTGVGNQPQHF. As DNA, the CDR3 is TGTGCCAGCAGTTTATCTACAGGGGTCGGCAATCAGCCCCAGCATTTT.

The chain combines TRBV7-8 with TRBJ2-7; weak D call: TRBD1 (6 bases). Germline lookup yields CDR1 SGHVS and CDR2 FQNEAQ. V was pared by 3 bases and J by 3 bases, with 15 bases between. The CDR3 spans 15 residues. The CDR3 loop is CASSLEPGVSYEQYF. The CDR3 region has the DNA TGTGCCAGCAGCTTGGAGCCAGGGGTGAGCTACGAGCAGTACTTC. Supplemented by reference TRBV7-8 and TRBJ2-7, the full variable domain reads GAGVSQSPRYKVAKRGQDVALRCDPISGHVSLFWYQQALGQGPEFLTYFQNEAQLDKSGLPSDRFFAERPEGSVSTLKIQRTQQEDSAVYLCASSLEPGVSYEQYFGPGTRLTVT.

This clone was counted a single time. The chain couples TRBV19 to TRBJ2-3, with a possible D match to TRBD1 (6 bases). Germline V gene lookup returns CDR1 LNHDA and CDR2 SQIVND (reference sequence). V lost 5 bases and J 2 bases, leaving 14 bases between the germline ends. CDR3 length: 15 residues. CDR3 in amino acids: CASSEPQGVTDTQYF. The CDR3 DNA follows: TGTGCCAGTAGTGAGCCACAGGGAGTCACAGATACGCAGTATTTT.

This clone was counted a single time. This chain uses TRBV30 with TRBJ2-7; 12 bases are shared with TRBD2. J was trimmed by 2 bases and V by 4 bases; bases with no gene match: 15. CDR1 GTSNPN and CDR2 SVGIG come from the germline V gene (reference sequence). The CDR3 length is 18 residues. The CDR3 DNA follows: TGTGCCTGGACCCTGACTAGCGGGAGTTTACTTATCCCCTACGAGCAGTACTTC. Residues: CAWTLTSGSLLIPYEQYF.

The chain uses TRBV30 and TRBJ2-1; unclear D gene. The germline V gene has CDR1 GTSNPN and CDR2 SVGIG (reference sequence). The CDR3 runs 12 residues. The V gene lost 5 bases and the J gene lost 7 bases, with 12 bases spanning the gap. The CDR3 coding sequence is TGTGCCTGGGAGCCCCCTGAGAATGAGCAGTTCTTC. This sequence encodes CAWEPPENEQFF.

The rearrangement uses TRBV27 and TRBJ1-6, with 9 nucleotides matching TRBD1. CDR1 and CDR2 (germline): MNHEY, SMNVEV (reference sequence). The ends lost 8 bases at V and 6 bases at J; junction bases unmatched: 2. The CDR3 has 13 residues. CDR3 protein: CASGGQGNSPLHF. CDR3 bases: TGTGCCAGCGGGGGACAGGGTAATTCACCCCTCCACTTT.

This clone has a handful of counts. The chain recombines TRBV6-5 with TRBJ2-3; D unclear. The germline CDR1 and CDR2 sequences are MNHEY and SVGAGI. CDR3 length equals 14 residues. Trimming stripped 2 bases from V and 5 bases from J, with 11 bases between. The CDR3 DNA is TGTGCCAGCAGTTACCTTCTAGGCGGAGATACGCAGTATTTT. This gives the protein CASSYLLGGDTQYF.

The rearrangement joins TRBV6-5 to TRBJ2-7, with a tentative D call TRBD2 (6 bases). There are 13 residues in the CDR3. V lost 8 bases, J lost 2 bases, and 13 bases lay in between. Germline CDR1 and CDR2: MNHEY and SVGAGI. The CDR3 region is CASCLAPTYEQYF. The DNA of the CDR3 is TGTGCCAGCTGTCTAGCGCCTACCTACGAGCAGTACTTC.

This chain uses TRBV19 with TRBJ1-2; 10 nucleotides agree with TRBD1. The V segment lost 5 bases and the J segment 4 bases; nucleotides outside the gene matches: 10. CDR3 length: 16 amino acids. Germline V gene lookup returns CDR1 LNHDA and CDR2 SQIVND (reference sequence). The chain's CDR3 is CASSPSGQGRFYGYTF. CDR3 nucleotides: TGTGCCAGTAGTCCGTCGGGACAGGGGCGTTTCTATGGCTACACCTTC.

The CDR3 region is CASSSPPRDINRYTEAFF. CDR3 coding DNA: TGTGCCAGCAGTTCCCCTCCTCGGGACATCAACCGTTACACTGAAGCTTTCTTT. The chain links TRBV7-2 to TRBJ1-1, with a weak D call TRBD1 (6 bases). CDR3 length: 18 residues. Germline values: CDR1 SGHTA, CDR2 FQGNSA. V lost 6 bases and J lost 3, with 26 bases in between.

The CDR3 loop is CSVRRTFEVDEQFF. The CDR3 DNA follows: TGCAGCGTCAGAAGGACATTTGAGGTCGATGAGCAGTTCTTC. The chain employs TRBV29-1 and TRBJ2-1; possibly TRBD1 for D (5 bases). Trimming cost V 6 bases and J 8 bases, with 20 bases left between them. From germline, CDR1 is SQVTM and CDR2 ANQGSEA. This CDR3 spans 14 amino acids.

This chain uses TRBV30 with TRBJ1-5; the match to TRBD1 covers 8 bases. CDR1 and CDR2 (germline): GTSNPN, SVGIG (reference sequence). The CDR3 loop spans 14 amino acids. The J segment lost 7 bases and the V segment lost 0 bases, leaving 5 bases of the junction unmatched. CDR3 protein: CAWSVQTGAQPQHF. The CDR3 DNA is TGTGCCTGGAGTGTACAGACAGGGGCCCAGCCCCAGCATTTT.

The chain carries TRBV9 and TRBJ2-2; 12 bases align to TRBD1. J lost 6 bases, V lost 4 bases, and 7 bases had no gene match. The germline CDR1 and CDR2 sequences are SGDLS and YYNGEE. This CDR3 spans 16 amino acids. The CDR3, as DNA: TGTGCCAGCAGCAAGGGACAGGGGGCGGTGGCCGGGGAGCTGTTTTTT. Encoded protein: CASSKGQGAVAGELFF.

The chain joins TRBV15 to TRBJ2-3; 9 bases align to TRBD2. This CDR3 has 16 amino acids. Germline CDR1 LNHNV, CDR2 YYDKDF (reference sequence). The CDR3 coding sequence is TGTGTCACTAAACCAGGGACTAGCAGAACCACAGATACGCAGTATTTT. It codes for CVTKPGTSRTTDTQYF.

This chain joins TRBV5-8 and TRBJ2-1; 8 bases align to TRBD1. The junction had 14 bases not matched to a gene; V was cut back by 4 bases and J by 8 bases. The V gene's germline CDR1 is SGHTS and CDR2 YDEGEE. The CDR3 runs to 16 residues. CDR3 sequence: CASSPNGAGGWDEQFF. CDR3 nucleotides: TGTGCCAGCAGCCCTAACGGGGCAGGGGGCTGGGATGAGCAGTTCTTC.

For this clone: The identical CDR3 is also encoded by other nucleotide sequences in the sample. The rearrangement uses TRBV5-1 and TRBJ2-5; D is unresolved. The J call could be wrong; TRBJ2-7 is a better fit for the DNA end. CDR3 length: 12 residues. The germline CDR1 and CDR2 sequences are SGHRS and YFSETQ. This CDR3 is CASSLGGYEQYF. The CDR3 region has the DNA TGCGCCAGCAGCTTGGGCGGTTACGAGCAGTACTTC.

CDR3: CSVDRTGVNEQFF. CDR3 DNA: TGCAGCGTTGATAGGACAGGGGTGAATGAGCAGTTCTTC. This sequence joins TRBV29-1 and TRBJ2-1; 9 bases are shared with TRBD1. Germline values: CDR1 SQVTM, CDR2 ANQGSEA. This CDR3 is built from 13 residues. The V segment lost 3 bases and the J segment 7 bases; nucleotides outside the gene matches: 4.

The chain carries TRBV7-9 and TRBJ1-2, with 10 positions matching TRBD1. Trimming removed 4 bases from V and 2 bases from J; junction bases left unmatched: 7. Germline V CDR1 and CDR2: SEHNR, FQNEAQ (reference sequence). The CDR3 loop spans 16 amino acids. The CDR3: CASSSRQGAGNYGYTF. The CDR3 region has the DNA TGTGCCAGCAGCTCCCGACAGGGGGCTGGGAACTATGGCTACACCTTC.